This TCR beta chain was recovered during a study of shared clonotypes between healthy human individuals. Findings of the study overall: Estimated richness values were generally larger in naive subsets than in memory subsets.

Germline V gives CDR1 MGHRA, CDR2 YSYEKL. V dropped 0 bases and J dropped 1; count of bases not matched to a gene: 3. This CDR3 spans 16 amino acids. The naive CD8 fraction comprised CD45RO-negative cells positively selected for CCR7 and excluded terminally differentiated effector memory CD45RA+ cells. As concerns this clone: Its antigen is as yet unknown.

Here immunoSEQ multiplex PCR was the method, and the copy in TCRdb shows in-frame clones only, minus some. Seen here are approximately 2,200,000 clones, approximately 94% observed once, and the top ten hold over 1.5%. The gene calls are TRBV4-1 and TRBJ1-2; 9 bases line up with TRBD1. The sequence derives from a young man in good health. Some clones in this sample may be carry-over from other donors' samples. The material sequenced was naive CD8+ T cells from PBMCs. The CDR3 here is CASSQEQGAINYGYTF. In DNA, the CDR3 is TGCGCCAGCAGCCAAGAACAGGGGGCTATTAACTATGGCTACACCTTC.